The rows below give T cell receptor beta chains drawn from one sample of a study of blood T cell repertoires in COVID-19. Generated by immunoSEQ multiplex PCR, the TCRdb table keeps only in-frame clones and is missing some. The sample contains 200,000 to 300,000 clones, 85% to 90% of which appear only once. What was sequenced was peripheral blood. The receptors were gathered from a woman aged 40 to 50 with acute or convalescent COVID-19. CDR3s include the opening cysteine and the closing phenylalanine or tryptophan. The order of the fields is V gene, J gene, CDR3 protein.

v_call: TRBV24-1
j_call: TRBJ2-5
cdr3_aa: CATSDFGQGDRTQYF

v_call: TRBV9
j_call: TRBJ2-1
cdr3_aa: CASSGDRGSNEQFF

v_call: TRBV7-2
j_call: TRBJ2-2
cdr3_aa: CASSLWTSGGAAGELFF

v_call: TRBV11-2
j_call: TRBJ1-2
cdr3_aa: CASTFTGEGGYTF

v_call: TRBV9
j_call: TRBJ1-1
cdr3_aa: CASSVQGSMNTEAFF

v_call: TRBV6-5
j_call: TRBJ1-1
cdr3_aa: CASSYSDGGTEAFF

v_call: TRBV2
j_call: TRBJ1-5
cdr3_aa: CASSNGGRSNQPQHF

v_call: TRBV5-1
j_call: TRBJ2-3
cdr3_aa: CASTGLAGTDTQYF

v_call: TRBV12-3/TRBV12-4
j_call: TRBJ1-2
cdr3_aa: CASSFMDTHGYTF

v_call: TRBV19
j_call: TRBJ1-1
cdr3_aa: CASSPGQTGTEAFF

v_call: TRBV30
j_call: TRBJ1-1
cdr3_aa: CAWNSPTTEAFF

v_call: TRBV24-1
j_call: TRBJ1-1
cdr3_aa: CAIQGQGTEAFF

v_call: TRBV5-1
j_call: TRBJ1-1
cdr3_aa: CASSLSRDRATEAFF

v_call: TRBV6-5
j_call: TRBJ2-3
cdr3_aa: CASSYSAGAADTQYF

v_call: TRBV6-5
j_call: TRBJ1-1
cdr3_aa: CASRDRGTEAFF

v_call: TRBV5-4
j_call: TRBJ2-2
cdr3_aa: CASSLVQGNTGELFF

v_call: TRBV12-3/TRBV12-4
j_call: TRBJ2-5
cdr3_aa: CASSPGGETQYF

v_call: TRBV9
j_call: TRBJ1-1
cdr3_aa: CASSVGLSTEAFF

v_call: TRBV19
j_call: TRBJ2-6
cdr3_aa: CASNPSGQVHSGANVLTF

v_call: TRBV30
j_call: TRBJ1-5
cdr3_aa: CAWSADRGLGQPQHF

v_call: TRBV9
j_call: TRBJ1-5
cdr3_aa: CASSVVAPHSNQPQHF

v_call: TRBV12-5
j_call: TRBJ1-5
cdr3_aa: CASGPTDRRGSNQPQHF

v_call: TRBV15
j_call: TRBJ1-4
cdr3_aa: CATSRLKGRGGGEKLFF

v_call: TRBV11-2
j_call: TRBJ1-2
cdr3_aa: CASIPPRGITNYGYTF

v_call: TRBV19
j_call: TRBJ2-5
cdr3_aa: CASSISVEETQYF

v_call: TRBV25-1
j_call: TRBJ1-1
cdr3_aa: CASKSTRNTEAFF

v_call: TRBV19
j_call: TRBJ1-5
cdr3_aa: CASSPVWRSNQPQHF

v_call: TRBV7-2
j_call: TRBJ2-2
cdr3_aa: CASNPRAANTGELFF

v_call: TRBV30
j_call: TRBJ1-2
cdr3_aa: CAWSLLDRAPYGYTF

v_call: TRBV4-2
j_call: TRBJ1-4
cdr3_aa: CASSQDETGPDEKLFF

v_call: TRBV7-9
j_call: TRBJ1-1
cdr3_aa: CASSPPGQENTEAFF

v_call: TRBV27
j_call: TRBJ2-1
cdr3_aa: CASSRRTSGGHYNEQFF

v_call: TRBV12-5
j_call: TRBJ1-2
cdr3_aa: CASGLQVYGYTF

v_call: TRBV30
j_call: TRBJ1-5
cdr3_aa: CAWSYGARNQPQHF

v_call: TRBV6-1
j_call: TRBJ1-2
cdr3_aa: CASSGPSGTAYYGYTF

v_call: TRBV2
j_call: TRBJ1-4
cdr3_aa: CASSEGPEDEKLFF

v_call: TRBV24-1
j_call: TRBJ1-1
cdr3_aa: CATRQDANTEAFF

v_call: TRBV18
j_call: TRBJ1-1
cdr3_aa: CASSLRRDTEAFF

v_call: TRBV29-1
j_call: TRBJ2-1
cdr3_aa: CSAETSGLGVGQFF

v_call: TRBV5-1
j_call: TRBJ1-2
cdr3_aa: CASSLDEGSGYTF

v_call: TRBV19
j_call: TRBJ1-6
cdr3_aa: CASSIPDSRNSPLHF

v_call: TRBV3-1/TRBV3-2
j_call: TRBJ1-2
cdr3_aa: CASSQDREGYGYTF